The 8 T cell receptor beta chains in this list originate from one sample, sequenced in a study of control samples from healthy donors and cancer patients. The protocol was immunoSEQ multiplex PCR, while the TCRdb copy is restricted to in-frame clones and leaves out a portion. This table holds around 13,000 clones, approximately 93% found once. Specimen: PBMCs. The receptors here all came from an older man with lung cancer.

CDR3 residues: CASSLDLGNEQFF. CDR3 nucleotides: TGTGCCAGCAGCTTAGATTTGGGGAATGAGCAGTTCTTC. The V and J genes are TRBV11-2 and TRBJ2-1; no clear D gene. Deletions cut 0 bases from V and 7 bases from J, with 7 bases between. Looked up from germline, CDR1 is SGHAT and CDR2 is FQNNGV. The CDR3 runs 13 residues.

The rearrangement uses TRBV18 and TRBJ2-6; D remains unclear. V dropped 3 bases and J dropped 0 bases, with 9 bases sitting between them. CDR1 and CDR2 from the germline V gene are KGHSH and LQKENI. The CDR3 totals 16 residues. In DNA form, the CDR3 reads TGTGCCAGCTCACCCCGGGCAAGCTCTGGGGCCAACGTCCTGACTTTC. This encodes CASSPRASSGANVLTF.

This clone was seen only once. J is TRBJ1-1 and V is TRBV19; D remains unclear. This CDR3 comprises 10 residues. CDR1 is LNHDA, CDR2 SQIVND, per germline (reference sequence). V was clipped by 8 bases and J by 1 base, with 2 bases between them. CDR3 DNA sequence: TGTGCCAGTCGGAACACTGAAGCTTTCTTT. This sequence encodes CASRNTEAFF.

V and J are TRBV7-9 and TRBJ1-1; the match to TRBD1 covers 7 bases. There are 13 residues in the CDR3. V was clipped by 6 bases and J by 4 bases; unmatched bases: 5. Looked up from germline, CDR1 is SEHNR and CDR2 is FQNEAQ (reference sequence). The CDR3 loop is CASRSRGGTEAFF. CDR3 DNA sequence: TGTGCCAGCAGATCCAGGGGGGGCACTGAAGCTTTCTTT.

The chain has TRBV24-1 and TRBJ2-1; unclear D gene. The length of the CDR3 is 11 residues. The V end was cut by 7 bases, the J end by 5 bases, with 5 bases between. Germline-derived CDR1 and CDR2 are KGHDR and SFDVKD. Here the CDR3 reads CATSHDNEQFF. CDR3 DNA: TGTGCCACCAGCCATGACAATGAGCAGTTCTTC.

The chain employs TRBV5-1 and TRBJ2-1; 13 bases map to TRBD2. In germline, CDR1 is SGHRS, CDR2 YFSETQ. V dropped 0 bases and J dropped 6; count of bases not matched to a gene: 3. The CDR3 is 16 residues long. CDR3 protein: CASSLVTSGGLNEQFF. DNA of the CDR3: TGCGCCAGCAGCTTGGTGACTAGCGGGGGGCTCAATGAGCAGTTCTTC.

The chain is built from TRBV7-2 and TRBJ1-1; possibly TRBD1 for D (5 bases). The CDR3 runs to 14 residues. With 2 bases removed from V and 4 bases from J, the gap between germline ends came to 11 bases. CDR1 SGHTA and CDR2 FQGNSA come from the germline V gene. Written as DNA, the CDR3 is TGTGCCAGCAGCTTAAGCCGGGGGGGCACTGAAGCTTTCTTT. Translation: CASSLSRGGTEAFF.

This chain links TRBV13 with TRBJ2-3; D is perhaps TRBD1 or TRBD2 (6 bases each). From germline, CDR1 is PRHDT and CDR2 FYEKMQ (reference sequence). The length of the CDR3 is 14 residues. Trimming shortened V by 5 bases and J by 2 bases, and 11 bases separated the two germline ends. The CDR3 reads CASSRGADTDTQYF. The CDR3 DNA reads TGTGCCAGCAGCAGGGGGGCGGACACAGATACGCAGTATTTT. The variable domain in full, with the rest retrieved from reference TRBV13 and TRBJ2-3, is AAGVIQSPRHLIKEKRETATLKCYPIPRHDTVYWYQQGPGQDPQFLISFYEKMQSDKGSIPDRFSAQQFSDYHSELNMSSLELGDSALYFCASSRGADTDTQYFGPGTRLTVL.